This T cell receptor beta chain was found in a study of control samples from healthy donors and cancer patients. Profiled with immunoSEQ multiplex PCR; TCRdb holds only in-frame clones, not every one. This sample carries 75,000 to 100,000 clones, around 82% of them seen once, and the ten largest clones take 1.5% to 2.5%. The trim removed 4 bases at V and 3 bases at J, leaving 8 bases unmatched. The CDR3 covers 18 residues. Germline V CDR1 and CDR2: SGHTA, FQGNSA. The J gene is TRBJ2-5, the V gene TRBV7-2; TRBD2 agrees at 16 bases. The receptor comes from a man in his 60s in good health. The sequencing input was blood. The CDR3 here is CASSSGLAGGHIEETQYF. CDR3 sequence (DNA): TGTGCCAGCAGCTCGGGACTAGCGGGGGGGCATATCGAAGAGACCCAGTACTTC.